The clone carrying this TCR beta chain turned up a few times. The antigen remains unidentified. This specimen comes from a study of response to subunit inactivated influenza vaccine. Findings of the study overall: With each seasonal influenza vaccination, the authors suggested, few new T cells are recruited.

The V end was cut by 6 bases, the J end by 7 bases, with 12 bases between. The germline V gene has CDR1 MNHNS and CDR2 SASEGT. This CDR3 is built from 13 residues. One entry per CDR3 protein results from TCRdb running MiXCR on the RT-PCR reads. The table lists about 540,000 distinct CDR3 sequences, approximately 14% of them singletons. The receptor comes from a man aged 45 to 65 who received an inactivated influenza vaccine. The sequences come from PBMCs from blood, collected roughly 12 days after vaccination. The chain employs TRBV6-1 and TRBJ1-4, with D hard to call. The CDR3 loop is CASRGVTVEKLFF. DNA of the CDR3: TGTGCCAGCAGGGGCGTGACCGTTGAAAAACTGTTTTTT.